This TCR beta chain stems from a study of tumor-infiltrating lymphocytes in primary liver carcinoma. General observations from the study: Appearing in all five tumor regions was true of only about 8-25% of top clones. Tumor samples exhibited a significantly greater top-250-clone fraction than blood samples (p = 0.039).

From 500 ng total RNA, TCR beta cDNA was generated with a primer in the constant region. Three-round nested multiplex PCR performed with slightly modified ARM-PCR produced the TCR beta libraries. The first two PCR rounds used TRBV1-TRBV30 forward primers with a C-beta reverse primer, nine to eleven cycles each. TCRdb processed the multiplex PCR reads anew with MiXCR; each CDR3 protein has one entry. This sample has approximately 99,000 distinct CDR3 sequences, with more than 60% found just once. Unsorted bulk tissue of roughly 18-32 mg yielded co-extracted RNA and DNA. Every tumor sample held more than 85% viable tumor cells. In regard to this clonotype: The antigen is unknown. An end of the junction does not agree with germline; a read error may underlie this.

Germline loops: CDR1 SGHAT, CDR2 FQNNGV. The CDR3 runs to 19 residues. The chain uses TRBV11-2 and TRBJ2-6; possible D gene TRBD2, 6 bases. The sequence was collected from a woman aged 60-75 years with primary liver carcinoma and hepatitis B virus infection. Specimen: liver tumor tissue from sampling region 5. Described subset: tumor region T5, tumor centre. The CDR3 bases are TGTGACAGCAGCCCAGGGCTGCGGGGCCTTAGCTCTGGGGCCAACGTCCTGACTTTC. This sequence encodes CDSSPGLRGLSSGANVLTF.